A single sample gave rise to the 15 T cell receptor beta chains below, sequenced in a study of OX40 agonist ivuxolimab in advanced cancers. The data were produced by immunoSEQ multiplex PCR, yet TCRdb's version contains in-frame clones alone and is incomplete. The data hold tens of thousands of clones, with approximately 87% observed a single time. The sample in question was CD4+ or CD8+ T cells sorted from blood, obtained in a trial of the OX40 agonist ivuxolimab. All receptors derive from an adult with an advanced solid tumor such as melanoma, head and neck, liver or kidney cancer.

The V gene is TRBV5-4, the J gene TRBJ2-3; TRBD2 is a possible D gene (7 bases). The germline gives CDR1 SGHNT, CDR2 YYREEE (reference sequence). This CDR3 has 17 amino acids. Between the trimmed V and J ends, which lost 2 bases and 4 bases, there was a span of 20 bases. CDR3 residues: CASSFKSGGKSPDTQYF. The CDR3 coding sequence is TGTGCCAGCAGCTTTAAATCGGGGGGCAAATCGCCAGATACGCAGTATTTT.

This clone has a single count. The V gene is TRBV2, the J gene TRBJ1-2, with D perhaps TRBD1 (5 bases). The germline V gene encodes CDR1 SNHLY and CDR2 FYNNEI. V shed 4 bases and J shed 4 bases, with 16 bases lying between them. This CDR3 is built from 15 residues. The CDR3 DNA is TGTGCCAGCAGTGCCCCGACAGTTCCACCCTATGGCTACACCTTC. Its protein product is CASSAPTVPPYGYTF.

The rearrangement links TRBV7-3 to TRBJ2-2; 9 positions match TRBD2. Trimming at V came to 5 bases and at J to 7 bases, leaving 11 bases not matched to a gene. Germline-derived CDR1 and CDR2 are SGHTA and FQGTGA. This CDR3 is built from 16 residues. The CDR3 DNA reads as TGTGCCAGCAGCCCGTCGGGTAGCGGGGGAGGCGGGGAGCTGTTTTTT. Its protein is CASSPSGSGGGGELFF.

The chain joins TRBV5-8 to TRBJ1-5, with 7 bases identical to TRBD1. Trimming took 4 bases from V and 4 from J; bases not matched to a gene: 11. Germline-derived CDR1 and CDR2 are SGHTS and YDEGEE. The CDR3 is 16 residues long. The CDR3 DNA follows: TGTGCCAGCAGCCGAGCCTCCGGGACAGTGAATCAGCCCCAGCATTTT. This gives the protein CASSRASGTVNQPQHF.

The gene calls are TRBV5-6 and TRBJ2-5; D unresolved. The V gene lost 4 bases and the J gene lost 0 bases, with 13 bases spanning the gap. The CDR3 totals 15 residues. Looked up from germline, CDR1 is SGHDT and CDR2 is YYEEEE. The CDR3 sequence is CASSPLSTYQETQYF. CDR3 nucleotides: TGTGCCAGCAGCCCCCTATCAACGTACCAAGAGACCCAGTACTTC.

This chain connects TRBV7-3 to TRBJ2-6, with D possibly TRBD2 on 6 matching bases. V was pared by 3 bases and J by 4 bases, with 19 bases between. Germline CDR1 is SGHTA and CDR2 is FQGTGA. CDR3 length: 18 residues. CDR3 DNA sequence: TGTGCCAGCAGCTTGAGGGGAGGCAGGGCGGCAGGGGCCAACGTCCTGACTTTC. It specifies CASSLRGGRAAGANVLTF.

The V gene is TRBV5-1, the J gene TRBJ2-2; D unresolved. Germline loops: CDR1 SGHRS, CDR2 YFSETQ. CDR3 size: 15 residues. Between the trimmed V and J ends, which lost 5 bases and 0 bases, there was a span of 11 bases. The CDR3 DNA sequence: TGCGCCAGCAGGATTGGCAGATCGAACACCGGGGAGCTGTTTTTT. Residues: CASRIGRSNTGELFF.

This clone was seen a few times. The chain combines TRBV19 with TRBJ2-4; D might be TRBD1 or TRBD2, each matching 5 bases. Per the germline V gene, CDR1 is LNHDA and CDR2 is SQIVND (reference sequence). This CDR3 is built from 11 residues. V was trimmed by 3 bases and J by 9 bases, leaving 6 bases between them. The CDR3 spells CASSMGVIQYF. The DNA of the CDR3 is TGTGCCAGTAGTATGGGGGTCATTCAGTACTTC.

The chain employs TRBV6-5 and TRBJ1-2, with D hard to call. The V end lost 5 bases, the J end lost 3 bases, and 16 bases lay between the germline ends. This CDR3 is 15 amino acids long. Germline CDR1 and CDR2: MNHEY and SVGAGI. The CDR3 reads CASSAYKPGDYGYTF. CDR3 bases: TGTGCCAGCAGTGCCTACAAACCCGGGGACTATGGCTACACCTTC.

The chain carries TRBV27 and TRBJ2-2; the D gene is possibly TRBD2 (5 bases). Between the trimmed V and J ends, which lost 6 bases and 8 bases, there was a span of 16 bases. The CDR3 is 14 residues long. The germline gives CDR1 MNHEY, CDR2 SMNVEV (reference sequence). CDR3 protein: CASRRTSGVGELFF. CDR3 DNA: TGTGCCAGCAGGAGAACCAGCGGCGTAGGGGAGCTGTTTTTT.

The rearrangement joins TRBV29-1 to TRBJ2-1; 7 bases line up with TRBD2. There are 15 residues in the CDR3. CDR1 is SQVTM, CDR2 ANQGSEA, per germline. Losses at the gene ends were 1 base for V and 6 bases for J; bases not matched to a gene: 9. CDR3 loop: CSVEGEGGWGNEQFF. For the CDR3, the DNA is TGCAGCGTTGAAGGGGAGGGAGGATGGGGCAATGAGCAGTTCTTC.

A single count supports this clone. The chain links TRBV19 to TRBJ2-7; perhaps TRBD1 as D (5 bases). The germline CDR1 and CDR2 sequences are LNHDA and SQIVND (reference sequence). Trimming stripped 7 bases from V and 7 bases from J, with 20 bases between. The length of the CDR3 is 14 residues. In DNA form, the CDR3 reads TGTGCCAGTAACCCGACAGCGCATAAGGAGGAGCAGTACTTC. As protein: CASNPTAHKEEQYF. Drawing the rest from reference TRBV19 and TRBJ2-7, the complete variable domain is DGGITQSPKYLFRKEGQNVTLSCEQNLNHDAMYWYRQDPGQGLRLIYYSQIVNDFQKGDIAEGYSVSREKKESFPLTVTSAQKNPTAFYLCASNPTAHKEEQYFGPGTRLTVT.

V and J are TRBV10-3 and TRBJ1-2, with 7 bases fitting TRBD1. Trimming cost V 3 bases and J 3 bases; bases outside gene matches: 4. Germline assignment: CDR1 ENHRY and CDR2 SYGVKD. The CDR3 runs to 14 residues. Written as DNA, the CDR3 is TGTGCCATCAGTGACAGGGGGGAGGACTATGGCTACACCTTC. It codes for CAISDRGEDYGYTF.

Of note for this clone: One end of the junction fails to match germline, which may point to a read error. In DNA, the CDR3 is TGTGCCAGCGGCAAAACAGGGGCCGTTTTT. Protein: CASGKTGAVF. The gene calls are TRBV27 and TRBJ2-3, with TRBD1 matching 7 bases. The CDR3 has 10 residues. The V gene's germline CDR1 is MNHEY and CDR2 SMNVEV (reference sequence).

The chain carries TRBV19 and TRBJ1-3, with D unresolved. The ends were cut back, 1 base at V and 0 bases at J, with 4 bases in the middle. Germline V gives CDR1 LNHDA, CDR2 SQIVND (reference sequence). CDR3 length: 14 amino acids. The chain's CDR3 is CASSIAISGNTIYF. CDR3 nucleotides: TGTGCCAGTAGTATAGCCATCTCTGGAAACACCATATATTTT.